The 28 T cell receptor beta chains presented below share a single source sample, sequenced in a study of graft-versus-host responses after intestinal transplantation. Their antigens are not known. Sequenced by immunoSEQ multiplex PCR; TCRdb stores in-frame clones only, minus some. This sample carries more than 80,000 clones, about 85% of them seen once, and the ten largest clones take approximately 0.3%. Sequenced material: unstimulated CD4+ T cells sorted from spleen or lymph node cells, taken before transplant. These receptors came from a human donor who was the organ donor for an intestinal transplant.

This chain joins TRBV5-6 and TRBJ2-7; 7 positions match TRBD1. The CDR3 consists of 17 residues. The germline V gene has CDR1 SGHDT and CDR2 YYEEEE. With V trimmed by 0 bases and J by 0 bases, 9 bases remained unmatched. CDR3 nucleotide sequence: TGTGCCAGCAGCTTGGGCCCCCCAGGGGGATACTCCTACGAGCAGTACTTC. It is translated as CASSLGPPGGYSYEQYF.

DNA of the CDR3: TGTGCCAGCAGCCCTCAGGGGGCAGGGTCGGATACGCAGTATTTT. This gives the protein CASSPQGAGSDTQYF. The chain couples TRBV11-2 to TRBJ2-3; TRBD1 matches at 8 bases. Germline trimming cut 5 bases from V and 6 bases from J; bases unmatched to any gene: 10. The CDR3 extends over 15 amino acids. The germline V gene encodes CDR1 SGHAT and CDR2 FQNNGV.

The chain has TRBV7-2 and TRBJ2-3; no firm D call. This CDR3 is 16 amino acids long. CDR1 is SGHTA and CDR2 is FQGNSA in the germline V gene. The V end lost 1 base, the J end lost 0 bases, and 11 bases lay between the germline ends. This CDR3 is CASSLVLSASTDTQYF. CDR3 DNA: TGTGCCAGCAGCTTAGTACTATCTGCCAGCACAGATACGCAGTATTTT.

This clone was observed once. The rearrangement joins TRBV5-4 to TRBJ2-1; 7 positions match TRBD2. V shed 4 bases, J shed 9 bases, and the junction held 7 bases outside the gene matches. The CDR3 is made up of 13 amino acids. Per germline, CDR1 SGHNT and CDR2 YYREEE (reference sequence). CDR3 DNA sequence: TGTGCCAGCAGCCTCCATAGCGGGCTTGAGCAGTTCTTC. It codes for CASSLHSGLEQFF.

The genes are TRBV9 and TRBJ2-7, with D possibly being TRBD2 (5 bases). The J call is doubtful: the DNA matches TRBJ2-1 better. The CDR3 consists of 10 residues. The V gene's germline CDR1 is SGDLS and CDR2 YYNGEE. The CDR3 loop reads CASGEREQFF. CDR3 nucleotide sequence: TGTGCCAGCGGGGAGCGAGAGCAGTTCTTC.

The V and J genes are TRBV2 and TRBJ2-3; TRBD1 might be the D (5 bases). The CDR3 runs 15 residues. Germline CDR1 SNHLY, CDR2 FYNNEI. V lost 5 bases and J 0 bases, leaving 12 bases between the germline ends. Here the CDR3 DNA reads TGTGCCAGCAGTCTAGACAGTGCTAGCACAGATACGCAGTATTTT. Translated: CASSLDSASTDTQYF.

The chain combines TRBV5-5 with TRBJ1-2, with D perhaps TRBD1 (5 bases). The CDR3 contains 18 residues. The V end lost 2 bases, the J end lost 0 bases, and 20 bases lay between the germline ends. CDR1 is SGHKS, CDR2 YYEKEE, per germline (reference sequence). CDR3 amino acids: CASSFPGGGGRPNYGYTF. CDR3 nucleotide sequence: TGTGCCAGCAGCTTTCCAGGAGGCGGGGGAAGGCCTAACTATGGCTACACCTTC.

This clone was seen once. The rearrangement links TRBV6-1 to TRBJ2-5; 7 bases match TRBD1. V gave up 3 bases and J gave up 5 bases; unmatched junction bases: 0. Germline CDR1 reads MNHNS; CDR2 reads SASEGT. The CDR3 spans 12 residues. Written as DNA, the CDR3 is TGTGCCAGCAGTGACAGGGGGGAGACCCAGTACTTC. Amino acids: CASSDRGETQYF.

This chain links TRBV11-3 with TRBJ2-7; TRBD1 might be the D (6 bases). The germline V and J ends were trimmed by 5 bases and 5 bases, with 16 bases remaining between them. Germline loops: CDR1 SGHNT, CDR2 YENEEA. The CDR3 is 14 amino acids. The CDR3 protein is CASSIPQGSHEQYF. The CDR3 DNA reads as TGTGCCAGCAGCATCCCCCAGGGGTCACACGAGCAGTACTTC. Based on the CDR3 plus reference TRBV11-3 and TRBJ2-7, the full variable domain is EAGVVQSPRYKIIEKKQPVAFWCNPISGHNTLYWYLQNLGQGPELLIRYENEEAVDDSQLPKDRFSAERLKGVDSTLKIQPAELGDSAVYLCASSIPQGSHEQYFGPGTRLTVT.

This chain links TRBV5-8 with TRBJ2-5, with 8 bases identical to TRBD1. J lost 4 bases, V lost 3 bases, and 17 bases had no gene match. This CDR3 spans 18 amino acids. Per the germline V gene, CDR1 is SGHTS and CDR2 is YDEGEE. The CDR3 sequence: CASSSGSRAGGWGETQYF. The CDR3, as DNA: TGTGCCAGCAGCTCGGGATCCAGGGCAGGGGGCTGGGGAGAGACCCAGTACTTC.

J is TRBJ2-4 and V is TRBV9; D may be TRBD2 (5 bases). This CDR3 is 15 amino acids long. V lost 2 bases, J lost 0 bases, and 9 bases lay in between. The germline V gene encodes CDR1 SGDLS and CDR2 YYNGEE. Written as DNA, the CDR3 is TGTGCCAGCAGCGTGGAGGCAAGAGCCAAAAACATTCAGTACTTC. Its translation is CASSVEARAKNIQYF.

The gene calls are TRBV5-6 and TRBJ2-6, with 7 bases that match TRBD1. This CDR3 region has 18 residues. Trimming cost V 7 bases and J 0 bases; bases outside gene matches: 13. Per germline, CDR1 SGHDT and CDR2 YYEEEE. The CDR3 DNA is TGTGCCAGCCTCAACTTGACAGGGTGGCCCTCTGGGGCCAACGTCCTGACTTTC. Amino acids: CASLNLTGWPSGANVLTF.

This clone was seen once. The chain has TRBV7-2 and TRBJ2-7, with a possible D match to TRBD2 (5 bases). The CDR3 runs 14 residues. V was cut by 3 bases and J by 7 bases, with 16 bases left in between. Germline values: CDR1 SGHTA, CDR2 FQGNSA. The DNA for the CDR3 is TGTGCCAGCAGCTTCTCTGGATCTTCGGGGGAGCAGTACTTC. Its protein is CASSFSGSSGEQYF.

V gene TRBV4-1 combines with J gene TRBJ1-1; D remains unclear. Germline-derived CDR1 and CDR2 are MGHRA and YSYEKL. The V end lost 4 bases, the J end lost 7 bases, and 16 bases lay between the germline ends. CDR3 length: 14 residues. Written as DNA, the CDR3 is TGCGCCAGCAGCCGGGGAGACACCTACCTTGAAGCTTTCTTT. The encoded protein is CASSRGDTYLEAFF.

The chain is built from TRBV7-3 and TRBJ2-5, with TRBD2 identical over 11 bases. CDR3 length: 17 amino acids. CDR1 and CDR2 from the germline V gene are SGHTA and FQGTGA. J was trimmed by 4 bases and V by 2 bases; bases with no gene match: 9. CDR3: CASSLSPVTSGTETQYF. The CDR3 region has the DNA TGTGCCAGCAGCTTATCCCCGGTGACTAGCGGGACAGAGACCCAGTACTTC.

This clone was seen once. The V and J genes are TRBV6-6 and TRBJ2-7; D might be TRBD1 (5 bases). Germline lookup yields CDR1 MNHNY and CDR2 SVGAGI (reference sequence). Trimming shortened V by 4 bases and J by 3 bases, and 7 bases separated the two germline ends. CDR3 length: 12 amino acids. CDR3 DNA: TGTGCCAGCAGTTTGGACAACTACGAGCAGTACTTC. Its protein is CASSLDNYEQYF.

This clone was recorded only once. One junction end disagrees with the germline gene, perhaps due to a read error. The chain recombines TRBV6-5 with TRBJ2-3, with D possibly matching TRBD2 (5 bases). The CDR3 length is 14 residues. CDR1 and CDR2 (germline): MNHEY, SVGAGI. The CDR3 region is CAISEPNGRGAQYF. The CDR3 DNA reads TGTGCCATCAGTGAGCCTAATGGTCGGGGTGCGCAGTATTTT.

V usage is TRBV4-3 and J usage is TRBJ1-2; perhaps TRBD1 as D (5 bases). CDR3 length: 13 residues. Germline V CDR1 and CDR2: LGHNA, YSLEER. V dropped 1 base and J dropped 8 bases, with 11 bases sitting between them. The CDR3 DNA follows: TGCGCCAGCAGCCAAGCCTCAGGGTACGGCTACACCTTC. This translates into CASSQASGYGYTF.

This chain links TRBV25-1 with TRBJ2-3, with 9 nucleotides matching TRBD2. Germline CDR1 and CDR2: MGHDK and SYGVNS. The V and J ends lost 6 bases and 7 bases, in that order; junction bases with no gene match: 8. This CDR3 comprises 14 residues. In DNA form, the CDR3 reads TGTGCCAGCAGGGCGGGGGGGGAAGGAAATACGCAGTATTTT. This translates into CASRAGGEGNTQYF.

CDR3 loop: CASSQVSRQGATPRLDLQPQHF. DNA for the CDR3: TGCGCCAGCAGCCAAGTGAGCCGACAGGGGGCAACCCCTCGTCTCGACTTACAGCCCCAGCATTTT. This chain connects TRBV4-1 to TRBJ1-5; TRBD1 matches at 10 bases. V was pared by 1 base and J by 7 bases, with 25 bases of the junction left unmatched. The CDR3 extends over 22 amino acids. CDR1 is MGHRA, CDR2 YSYEKL, per germline.

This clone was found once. Written as DNA, the CDR3 is TGTGCCAGCAGCCCCTCGGGGAGGGCCCCACCCGGGGAGCTGTTTTTT. It codes for CASSPSGRAPPGELFF. The chain uses TRBV7-9 and TRBJ2-2, with TRBD2 matching 7 bases. J lost 6 bases, V lost 5 bases, and 12 bases had no gene match. Germline V lookup: CDR1 SEHNR, CDR2 FQNEAQ (reference sequence). This CDR3 contains 16 residues.

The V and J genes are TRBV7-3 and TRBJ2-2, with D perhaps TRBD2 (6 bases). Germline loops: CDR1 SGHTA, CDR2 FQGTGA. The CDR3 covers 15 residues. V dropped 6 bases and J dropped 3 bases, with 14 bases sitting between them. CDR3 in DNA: TGTGCCAGCAGTTTCCGCGGCGGGGACACCGGGGAGCTGTTTTTT. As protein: CASSFRGGDTGELFF.

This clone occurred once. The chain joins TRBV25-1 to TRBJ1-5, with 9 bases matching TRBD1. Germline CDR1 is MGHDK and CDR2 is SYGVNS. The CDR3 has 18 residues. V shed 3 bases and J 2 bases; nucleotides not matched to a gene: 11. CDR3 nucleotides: TGTGCCAGCAGTGAGGTCCGGGACAGGGTGAGGGGCAATCAGCCCCAGCATTTT. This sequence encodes CASSEVRDRVRGNQPQHF.

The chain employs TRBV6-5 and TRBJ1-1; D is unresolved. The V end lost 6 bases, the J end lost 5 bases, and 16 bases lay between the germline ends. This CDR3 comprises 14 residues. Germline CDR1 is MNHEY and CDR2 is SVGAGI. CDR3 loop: CASSRARAKTEAFF. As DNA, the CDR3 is TGTGCCAGCAGCCGGGCGCGGGCGAAGACTGAAGCTTTCTTT.

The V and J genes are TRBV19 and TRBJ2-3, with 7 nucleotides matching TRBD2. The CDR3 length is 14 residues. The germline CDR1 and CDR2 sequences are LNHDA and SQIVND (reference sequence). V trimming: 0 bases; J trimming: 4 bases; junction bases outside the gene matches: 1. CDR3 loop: CASSIERGSDTQYF. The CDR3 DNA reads TGTGCCAGTAGTATAGAGCGGGGGTCAGATACGCAGTATTTT.

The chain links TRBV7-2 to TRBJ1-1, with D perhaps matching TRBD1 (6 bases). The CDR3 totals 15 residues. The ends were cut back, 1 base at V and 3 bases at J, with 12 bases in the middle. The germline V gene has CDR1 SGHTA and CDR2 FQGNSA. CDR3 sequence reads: CASSLGQGWDTEAFF. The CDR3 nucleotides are TGTGCCAGCAGCTTAGGGCAGGGGTGGGACACTGAAGCTTTCTTT.

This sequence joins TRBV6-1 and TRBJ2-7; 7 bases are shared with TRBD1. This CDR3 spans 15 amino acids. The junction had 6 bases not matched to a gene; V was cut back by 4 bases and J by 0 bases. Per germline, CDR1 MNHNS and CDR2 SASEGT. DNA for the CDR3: TGTGCCAGCAGTGCCCACTGGGACAGCTCCTACGAGCAGTACTTC. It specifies CASSAHWDSSYEQYF.

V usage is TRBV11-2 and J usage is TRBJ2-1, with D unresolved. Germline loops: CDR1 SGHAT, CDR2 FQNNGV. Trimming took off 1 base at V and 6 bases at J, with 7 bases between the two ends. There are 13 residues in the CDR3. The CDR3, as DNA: TGTGCCAGCAGCTTAGTGTCGTTCAATGAGCAGTTCTTC. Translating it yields CASSLVSFNEQFF.